The 30 T cell receptor beta chains reported below all come from one sample, sequenced in a study of cytomegalovirus exposure and HLA in healthy donors. The study ran its PCR with 60 Vbeta and 13 Jbeta primers. Here immunoSEQ multiplex PCR was the method, and the copy in TCRdb shows in-frame clones only, minus some. This table holds around 100,000 clones, 70% to 85% found once. The specimen sequenced was PBMCs. The source is a woman between 18 and 29 years old in good health and CMV-seronegative.

CDR3 residues: CATRLDTGELFF. CDR3 in DNA: TGTGCCACCAGACTAGACACCGGGGAGCTGTTTTTT. This chain uses TRBV6-1 with TRBJ2-2, with D perhaps TRBD2 (6 bases). The V gene lost 10 bases and the J gene lost 3 bases, with 9 bases spanning the gap. The CDR3 totals 12 residues. Germline V gene data show CDR1 as MNHNS and CDR2 as SASEGT.

The chain joins TRBV4-2 to TRBJ1-2; 7 nucleotides align to TRBD1. Germline CDR1 is LGHNA and CDR2 is YNFKEQ. J lost 13 bases, V lost 0 bases, and 14 bases had no gene match. There are 15 residues in the CDR3. The CDR3: CASSQEARDRGSATF. The CDR3 coding sequence is TGTGCCAGCAGCCAAGAGGCTCGGGACAGAGGATCCGCCACCTTC.

The chain employs TRBV25-1 and TRBJ1-6; D is possibly TRBD1 (6 bases). CDR1 is MGHDK, CDR2 SYGVNS, per germline. The CDR3 sequence is 16 residues long. Trimming shortened V by 5 bases and J by 6 bases, and 17 bases separated the two germline ends. DNA of the CDR3: TGTGCCAGCAGTAAACACCGCATGGACAGTAATTCACCCCTCCACTTT. This codes for CASSKHRMDSNSPLHF.

This clone was seen a handful of times. CDR3 in amino acids: CASSFEINTEAFF. For the CDR3, the DNA is TGTGCCAGCAGCTTCGAGATAAACACTGAAGCTTTCTTT. The gene calls are TRBV5-4 and TRBJ1-1, with D unresolved. Germline V CDR1 and CDR2: SGHNT, YYREEE (reference sequence). V shed 2 bases and J shed 2 bases, with 7 bases lying between them. The CDR3 length is 13 residues.

V gene TRBV7-9 combines with J gene TRBJ1-4; D is ambiguous. V was clipped by 3 bases and J by 0 bases, with 14 bases between them. Germline lookup yields CDR1 SEHNR and CDR2 FQNEAQ (reference sequence). This CDR3 has 17 residues. In DNA form, the CDR3 reads TGTGCCAGCAGCTTTGGTACAGCCTCCGCAACTAATGAAAAACTGTTTTTT. Translated, it gives CASSFGTASATNEKLFF.

Only one count was recorded for this clone. The gene calls are TRBV12-5 and TRBJ1-5; TRBD1 matches 7 bases. The CDR3 consists of 15 residues. In germline, CDR1 is LGHNT, CDR2 FRNRAP. V shed 4 bases and J 3 bases; nucleotides not matched to a gene: 6. CDR3 sequence: CASGSPGQDNQPQHF. As DNA, the CDR3 is TGTGCTAGTGGTTCTCCCGGACAGGACAATCAGCCCCAGCATTTT.

This chain links TRBV7-8 with TRBJ2-3, with 10 bases aligning to TRBD1. CDR3 length: 16 residues. CDR1 SGHVS and CDR2 FQNEAQ come from the germline V gene. V was clipped by 5 bases and J by 3 bases; unmatched bases: 8. The CDR3 loop is CASSPRTGGSTDTQYF. The CDR3 region has the DNA TGTGCCAGCAGCCCGCGGACAGGGGGGTCGACAGATACGCAGTATTTT.

The genes are TRBV21-1 and TRBJ1-1; the table gives TRBD1 as D, unverified against the DNA. TRBV21-1 is described as a pseudogene. The length of the CDR3 is 14 residues. The CDR3 spells CASSIGTGGPEAFF. CDR3 coding DNA: TGTGCCAGCAGTATTGGGACAGGGGGCCCTGAAGCTTTCTTT.

V and J are TRBV5-7 and TRBJ2-5; 8 nucleotides align to TRBD1. TRBV5-7 is an ORF; its function is uncertain. The CDR3 runs to 15 residues. J was trimmed by 4 bases and V by 3 bases; bases with no gene match: 8. The CDR3 nucleotides read TGTGCCAGCAGCTCCCTGGACAGGGATGGAGAGACCCAGTACTTC. Its translation is CASSSLDRDGETQYF.

V gene TRBV11-3 combines with J gene TRBJ2-3; maybe TRBD1 (6 bases). CDR1 is SGHNT and CDR2 is YENEEA in the germline V gene. The CDR3 is 14 residues long. The V gene lost 1 base and the J gene lost 5 bases, with 10 bases spanning the gap. In DNA, the CDR3 is TGTGCCAGCAGCTTAGCAGGGGAGAAAGATACGCAGTATTTT. The encoded protein is CASSLAGEKDTQYF. The full variable domain, its missing parts supplied by reference TRBV11-3 and TRBJ2-3, is EAGVVQSPRYKIIEKKQPVAFWCNPISGHNTLYWYLQNLGQGPELLIRYENEEAVDDSQLPKDRFSAERLKGVDSTLKIQPAELGDSAVYLCASSLAGEKDTQYFGPGTRLTVL.

This clone was seen only a few times. The chain combines TRBV7-2 with TRBJ1-1; D unclear. Germline lookup yields CDR1 SGHTA and CDR2 FQGNSA. V dropped 4 bases and J dropped 0 bases, with 6 bases sitting between them. CDR3 size: 13 residues. The DNA for the CDR3 is TGTGCCAGCAGCTCGACACTGAACACTGAAGCTTTCTTT. Its translation: CASSSTLNTEAFF.

The J gene is TRBJ2-5, the V gene TRBV2; TRBD2 is a possible D gene (6 bases). Trimming removed 5 bases from V and 0 bases from J, with 10 bases in between. Germline loops: CDR1 SNHLY, CDR2 FYNNEI. CDR3 length: 14 amino acids. The CDR3 DNA is TGTGCCAGCAGTACGGACTATAACCAAGAGACCCAGTACTTC. This sequence encodes CASSTDYNQETQYF.

The chain links TRBV30 to TRBJ2-5; TRBD1 agrees at 9 bases. V lost 4 bases, J lost 7 bases, and 13 bases stayed unmatched. This CDR3 is 15 amino acids long. Germline lookup yields CDR1 GTSNPN and CDR2 SVGIG (reference sequence). The CDR3 region is CAWNEPGQGPVTQYF. CDR3 nucleotide sequence: TGTGCCTGGAACGAACCGGGACAGGGACCGGTGACCCAGTACTTC.

CDR3 sequence: CASSGRGDTEAFF. The DNA of the CDR3 is TGTGCCAGCAGCGGCCGGGGTGACACTGAAGCTTTCTTT. The gene calls are TRBV9 and TRBJ1-1; D is unresolved. V was trimmed by 3 bases and J by 3 bases, leaving 9 bases between them. CDR3 length equals 13 residues. Germline CDR1 and CDR2: SGDLS and YYNGEE.

The chain carries TRBV5-1 and TRBJ2-3, with 13 bases lining up with TRBD2. The V gene's germline CDR1 is SGHRS and CDR2 YFSETQ. The CDR3 is 15 amino acids. V shed 4 bases, J shed 6 bases, and the junction held 5 bases outside the gene matches. In nucleotides, the CDR3 is TGCGCCAGCAGCAGAGGACTAGCGGGGGAGGATACGCAGTATTTT. It translates to CASSRGLAGEDTQYF.

CDR3 DNA: TGCAGTGCCGTACAGGGGAACGAGCAGTACTTC. Translating it yields CSAVQGNEQYF. V usage is TRBV20-1 and J usage is TRBJ2-5, with TRBD1 matching 7 bases. The J call may be in error: the DNA end matches TRBJ2-7 better. The CDR3 length is 11 residues. From germline, CDR1 is DFQATT and CDR2 SNEGSKA (reference sequence).

The CDR3 DNA reads TGTGCCAGCAGCGTATATCAGGGTGGTAGTGAAGCTTTCTTT. Amino acid sequence: CASSVYQGGSEAFF. The genes are TRBV9 and TRBJ1-1; maybe TRBD1 (5 bases). Germline loops: CDR1 SGDLS, CDR2 YYNGEE. The CDR3 spans 14 residues. V shed 1 base and J shed 7 bases, with 14 bases lying between them. The full variable domain, with the rest looked up from reference TRBV9 and TRBJ1-1, is DSGVTQTPKHLITATGQRVTLRCSPRSGDLSVYWYQQSLDQGLQFLIQYYNGEERAKGNILERFSAQQFPDLHSELNLSSLELGDSALYFCASSVYQGGSEAFFGQGTRLTVV.

The genes are TRBV28 and TRBJ2-7, with TRBD2 as a possible D gene (5 bases). V lost 5 bases and J 7 bases, leaving 9 bases between the germline ends. The germline CDR1 and CDR2 sequences are MDHEN and SYDVKM. The CDR3 is made up of 11 amino acids. The CDR3, as DNA: TGTGCCAGCAGTCGCCGCGGGGAGCAGTACTTC. It encodes CASSRRGEQYF.

The rearrangement uses TRBV10-3 and TRBJ2-5; D perhaps matches TRBD2 (5 bases). Germline CDR1 is ENHRY and CDR2 is SYGVKD. With 5 bases removed from V and 7 bases from J, the gap between germline ends came to 17 bases. There are 14 residues in the CDR3. This CDR3 is CAISSPIEGGTQYF. The CDR3 region has the DNA TGTGCCATCAGTTCCCCCATCGAGGGTGGGACCCAGTACTTC.

This clone was seen only once. This sequence joins TRBV28 and TRBJ1-2, with 11 positions matching TRBD1. The junction had 10 bases not matched to a gene; V was cut back by 6 bases and J by 4 bases. In germline, CDR1 is MDHEN, CDR2 SYDVKM. CDR3 size: 16 residues. The CDR3 spells CASSPAGTGGFYGYTF. The CDR3 region has the DNA TGTGCCAGCAGCCCGGCGGGGACAGGGGGGTTCTATGGCTACACCTTC.

J is TRBJ2-3 and V is TRBV7-8; 8 bases are shared with TRBD2. This CDR3 region has 14 residues. From germline, CDR1 is SGHVS and CDR2 FQNEAQ. Unmatched junction bases numbered 4, after V lost 3 bases and J lost 5 bases. CDR3: CASSFLAGGDTQYF. The CDR3 DNA reads as TGTGCCAGCAGCTTCCTAGCGGGTGGAGATACGCAGTATTTT.

The DNA for the CDR3 is TGTGCCAGCAGCTTAGCCAGAACAGGGGGAGGCGAAAAACTGTTTTTT. Protein product: CASSLARTGGGEKLFF. This rearrangement joins TRBV7-8 to TRBJ1-4, with 8 bases matching TRBD1. The CDR3 runs to 16 residues. The germline CDR1 and CDR2 sequences are SGHVS and FQNEAQ. Trimming at V came to 0 bases and at J to 8 bases, leaving 8 bases not matched to a gene.

The chain links TRBV7-2 to TRBJ2-1; the match to TRBD2 covers 11 bases. Per germline, CDR1 SGHTA and CDR2 FQGNSA. The CDR3 length is 15 residues. Trimming cost V 7 bases and J 10 bases; bases outside gene matches: 12. CDR3 nucleotide sequence: TGTGCCAGCATCCTAGCGGGGGGATCGCCCTTCGAGCAGTTCTTC. Translating gives CASILAGGSPFEQFF.

This clone turned up a few times. The rearrangement links TRBV27 to TRBJ1-4; D may be TRBD1 (6 bases). Germline loops: CDR1 MNHEY, CDR2 SMNVEV (reference sequence). With 6 bases removed from V and 5 bases from J, the gap between germline ends came to 16 bases. The CDR3 loop spans 15 amino acids. The CDR3 DNA reads TGTGCCAGCAGCCGGCGGGAGGGGGAGAATGAAAAACTGTTTTTT. Amino acid sequence: CASSRREGENEKLFF.

This rearrangement joins TRBV5-1 to TRBJ2-6; perhaps TRBD1 as D (7 bases). This CDR3 contains 18 residues. Germline loops: CDR1 SGHRS, CDR2 YFSETQ. The ends were cut back, 0 bases at V and 0 bases at J, with 13 bases in the middle. The CDR3 nucleotides are TGCGCCAGCAGCTTGGCCGGGCAGGGGGGCTCTGGGGCCAACGTCCTGACTTTC. Amino acids: CASSLAGQGGSGANVLTF. The entire variable domain, with the rest obtained from reference TRBV5-1 and TRBJ2-6, is as follows: KAGVTQTPRYLIKTRGQQVTLSCSPISGHRSVSWYQQTPGQGLQFLFEYFSETQRNKGNFPGRFSGRQFSNSRSEMNVSTLELGDSALYLCASSLAGQGGSGANVLTFGAGSRLTVL.

The chain links TRBV7-2 to TRBJ2-1, with TRBD2 matching over 12 bases. The ends lost 1 base at V and 9 bases at J; junction bases unmatched: 7. This CDR3 has 16 residues. From germline, CDR1 is SGHTA and CDR2 FQGNSA. CDR3: CASSLELLAGGSEQFF. The CDR3 nucleotides are TGTGCCAGCAGCTTAGAATTGCTAGCGGGGGGGAGTGAGCAGTTCTTC.

This chain joins TRBV11-3 and TRBJ1-1; D might be TRBD1 (6 bases). CDR3 length: 15 amino acids. Trimming removed 5 bases from V and 1 base from J, with 14 bases in between. The germline V gene encodes CDR1 SGHNT and CDR2 YENEEA. CDR3 protein: CASSGGARGNTEAFF. CDR3 coding DNA: TGTGCCAGCAGCGGGGGGGCTAGGGGGAACACTGAAGCTTTCTTT.

The rearrangement joins TRBV18 to TRBJ1-5, with D perhaps matching TRBD1 (5 bases). Trimming left V 1 base short and J 4 bases short, with 11 bases between. The germline V gene has CDR1 KGHSH and CDR2 LQKENI. CDR3 size: 15 residues. For the CDR3, the DNA is TGTGCCAGCTCACCACAAGACAGCCCAAATCAGCCCCAGCATTTT. Translating gives CASSPQDSPNQPQHF.

The rearrangement joins TRBV15 to TRBJ2-3, with 10 bases lining up with TRBD2. V lost 3 bases to trimming and J lost 8 bases; unmatched junction nucleotides: 5. This CDR3 spans 14 amino acids. Germline CDR1 reads LNHNV; CDR2 reads YYDKDF (reference sequence). The CDR3 DNA is TGTGCCACCAGCAGGGGCCTAGCGGGAGCTACGCAGTATTTT. It encodes CATSRGLAGATQYF.

V usage is TRBV11-2 and J usage is TRBJ2-3; 14 nucleotides match TRBD2. The germline CDR1 and CDR2 sequences are SGHAT and FQNNGV. After removal of 4 bases from V and 1 base from J, the junction contained 4 bases not matched to a gene. This CDR3 has 17 amino acids. The CDR3: CASSSGLAGGGTDTQYF. For the CDR3, the DNA is TGTGCCAGCAGCTCAGGACTAGCGGGGGGCGGCACAGATACGCAGTATTTT.